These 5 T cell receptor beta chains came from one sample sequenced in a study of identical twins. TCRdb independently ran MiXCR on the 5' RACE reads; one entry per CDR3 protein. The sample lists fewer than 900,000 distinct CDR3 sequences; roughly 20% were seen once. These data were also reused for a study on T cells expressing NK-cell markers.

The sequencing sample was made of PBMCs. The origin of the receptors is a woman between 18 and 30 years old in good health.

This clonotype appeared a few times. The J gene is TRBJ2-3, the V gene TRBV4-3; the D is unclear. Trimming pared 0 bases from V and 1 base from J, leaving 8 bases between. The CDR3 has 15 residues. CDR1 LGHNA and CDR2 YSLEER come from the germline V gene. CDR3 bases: TGCGCCAGCAGCCAAGATCCCGACCGCACAGATACGCAGTATTTT. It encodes CASSQDPDRTDTQYF.

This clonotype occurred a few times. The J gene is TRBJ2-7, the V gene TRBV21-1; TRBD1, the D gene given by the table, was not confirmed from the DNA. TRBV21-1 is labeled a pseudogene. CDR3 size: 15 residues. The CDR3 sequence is CASSPTQSEGYEQYF. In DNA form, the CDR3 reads TGTGCCAGCAGCCCAACCCAGTCAGAGGGGTACGAGCAGTACTTC.

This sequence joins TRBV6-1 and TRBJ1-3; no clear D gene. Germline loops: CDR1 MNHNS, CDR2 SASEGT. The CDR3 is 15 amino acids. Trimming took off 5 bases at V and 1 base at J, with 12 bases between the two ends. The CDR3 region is CASSLHSASGNTIYF. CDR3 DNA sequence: TGTGCCAGCAGTCTCCACAGTGCGTCTGGAAACACCATATATTTT.

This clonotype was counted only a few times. The chain's CDR3 is CASSFDPVSETQYF. CDR3 coding DNA: TGTGCCAGCAGTTTCGACCCAGTTTCCGAGACCCAGTACTTC. V is TRBV12-3 or TRBV12-4 and J is TRBJ2-5; D call uncertain. There are 14 residues in the CDR3. V was clipped by 3 bases and J by 5 bases, with 13 bases between them.

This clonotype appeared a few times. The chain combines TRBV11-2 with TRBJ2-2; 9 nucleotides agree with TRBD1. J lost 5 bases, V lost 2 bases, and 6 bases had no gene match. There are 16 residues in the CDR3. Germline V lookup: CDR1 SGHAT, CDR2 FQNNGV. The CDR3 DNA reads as TGTGCCAGCAGCTTAAGAGGGACAGGGAGAACCGGGGAGCTGTTTTTT. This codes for CASSLRGTGRTGELFF.